What follows are 21 T cell receptor beta chains derived from one specimen sequenced in a study of T cells in Graves' hyperthyroidism and ophthalmopathy. Amplified TCR beta CDR3 regions came from RNA transcripts. When the TCR CDR3 underwent first-round RT-PCR, the HTBI primer set was used. TCRdb called the multiplex PCR reads again in MiXCR, with one record for every CDR3 protein. The sample records 95,000 to 110,000 distinct CDR3 sequences, about 50% being singletons. The sequenced sample was blood. These receptor sequences come from a man aged 35 to 55 with Graves' hyperthyroidism.

This clonotype was observed at least ten times. The chain joins TRBV9 to TRBJ2-3; a possible D gene is TRBD1 (6 bases). Looked up from germline, CDR1 is SGDLS and CDR2 is YYNGEE. Trimming stripped 2 bases from V and 6 bases from J, with 10 bases between. The CDR3 is made up of 13 amino acids. CDR3 amino acids: CASSVLGADTQYF. In DNA, the CDR3 is TGTGCCAGCAGCGTTCTGGGGGCCGATACGCAGTATTTT. Supplemented by reference TRBV9 and TRBJ2-3, the full variable domain reads DSGVTQTPKHLITATGQRVTLRCSPRSGDLSVYWYQQSLDQGLQFLIQYYNGEERAKGNILERFSAQQFPDLHSELNLSSLELGDSALYFCASSVLGADTQYFGPGTRLTVL.

In this sample, this clonotype turned up many times. DNA for the CDR3: TGTGCCAGCAGCAAAGGACTAAGCACAGATACGCAGTATTTT. Its protein product is CASSKGLSTDTQYF. The chain links TRBV7-3 to TRBJ2-3, with D maybe TRBD2 (6 bases). This CDR3 comprises 14 residues. CDR1 and CDR2 (germline): SGHTA, FQGTGA. The germline V and J ends were trimmed by 5 bases and 0 bases, with 9 bases remaining between them.

A few counts support this clonotype. CDR3 sequence: CASSLALAGAGEQYF. The CDR3 bases are TGTGCCAGCAGCTTAGCTCTAGCGGGGGCAGGGGAGCAGTATTTT. This rearrangement joins TRBV7-2 to TRBJ2-3, with TRBD2 matching over 10 bases. Germline trimming cut 0 bases from V and 11 bases from J; bases unmatched to any gene: 8. The CDR3 runs to 15 residues. The germline V gene encodes CDR1 SGHTA and CDR2 FQGNSA.

On this clonotype: As the CDR3 is not closed by the conserved phenylalanine or tryptophan, this likely results from a read error. This chain joins TRBV20-1 and TRBJ2-5; D perhaps matches TRBD2 (6 bases). The ends were cut back, 0 bases at V and 11 bases at J, with 19 bases in the middle. Germline V gene lookup returns CDR1 DFQATT and CDR2 SNEGSKA (reference sequence). The CDR3 spans 14 residues. DNA for the CDR3: TGCAGTGCTAGAGATGGGGGGTACACAGATACGCAGTACTCC. It encodes CSARDGGYTDTQYS.

This chain links TRBV11-2 with TRBJ2-6, with unresolved D. The V gene lost 5 bases and the J gene lost 1 base, with 12 bases spanning the gap. The CDR3 totals 16 residues. Per germline, CDR1 SGHAT and CDR2 FQNNGV. In DNA form, the CDR3 reads TGTGCCAGCAGCCACGTCGGGTTATCTGGGGCCAACGTCCTGACTTTC. Translation gives CASSHVGLSGANVLTF.

J is TRBJ2-1 and V is TRBV5-4, with 10 bases aligning to TRBD1. Trimming at V came to 5 bases and at J to 7 bases, leaving 3 bases not matched to a gene. From germline, CDR1 is SGHNT and CDR2 YYREEE (reference sequence). The CDR3 has 13 amino acids. The CDR3 loop is CASSRDRGNEQFF. In nucleotides, the CDR3 is TGTGCCAGCAGTAGGGACAGGGGAAATGAGCAGTTCTTC. The variable domain in full, completed from reference TRBV5-4 and TRBJ2-1, reads ETGVTQSPTHLIKTRGQQVTLRCSSQSGHNTVSWYQQALGQGPQFIFQYYREEENGRGNFPPRFSGLQFPNYSSELNVNALELDDSALYLCASSRDRGNEQFFGPGTRLTVL.

This clonotype occurred many times. The chain couples TRBV20-1 to TRBJ2-5; 7 nucleotides agree with TRBD1. V lost 5 bases to trimming and J lost 4 bases; unmatched junction nucleotides: 4. CDR3 length: 12 residues. The germline gives CDR1 DFQATT, CDR2 SNEGSKA (reference sequence). In DNA form, the CDR3 reads TGCAGTGCTCCTGACAGGGTAGAGACCCAGTACTTC. Its protein product is CSAPDRVETQYF.

This clonotype is a singleton in its sample. This rearrangement joins TRBV29-1 to TRBJ2-5; a possible D gene is TRBD2 (6 bases). CDR1 is SQVTM and CDR2 is ANQGSEA in the germline V gene. The CDR3 loop spans 10 amino acids. The ends were cut back, 6 bases at V and 9 bases at J, with 11 bases in the middle. The CDR3 nucleotides read TGCAGCGTCGCACGGGACTCCCAGTACTTC. This gives the protein CSVARDSQYF.

This clonotype was found a few times. The chain links TRBV19 to TRBJ2-2; D is possibly TRBD2 (6 bases). V dropped 11 bases and J dropped 5 bases, with 15 bases sitting between them. Germline assignment: CDR1 LNHDA and CDR2 SQIVND (reference sequence). CDR3 length equals 13 residues. The CDR3 region is CAWSVSGTGELFF. Written as DNA, the CDR3 is TGTGCCTGGAGCGTGAGCGGGACCGGGGAGCTGTTTTTT.

The chain joins TRBV2 to TRBJ1-5; the D gene is possibly TRBD1 (5 bases). The CDR3 loop spans 14 amino acids. V gave up 1 base and J gave up 9 bases, with 13 bases separating them. CDR1 and CDR2 from the germline V gene are SNHLY and FYNNEI. The DNA for the CDR3 is TGTGCCAGCAGTGAAGACAGGTGGCAACCGCCCCAGCATTTT. Translated: CASSEDRWQPPQHF.

The rearrangement uses TRBV19 and TRBJ2-7; 7 bases are a match to TRBD2. The trim removed 11 bases at V and 4 bases at J, leaving 2 bases unmatched. The CDR3 totals 10 residues. Germline V gene sequence: CDR1 LNHDA, CDR2 SQIVND (reference sequence). CDR3 sequence: CALAEYEQYF. CDR3 coding DNA: TGTGCCCTAGCGGAGTACGAGCAGTACTTC.

The sample holds one count of this clonotype. This rearrangement joins TRBV7-2 to TRBJ1-5, with a weak D call TRBD1 (6 bases). The germline V and J ends were trimmed by 1 base and 2 bases, with 12 bases remaining between them. CDR3 length: 16 residues. Germline V gene sequence: CDR1 SGHTA, CDR2 FQGNSA. The CDR3 here is CASSLDRASGNQPQHF. For the CDR3, the DNA is TGTGCCAGCAGCTTAGACAGGGCGTCGGGCAATCAGCCCCAGCATTTT.

This clonotype was recorded many times. The chain couples TRBV10-3 to TRBJ1-1; D is unclear. CDR3 length: 15 residues. Per germline, CDR1 ENHRY and CDR2 SYGVKD. Trimming left V 0 bases short and J 5 bases short, with 13 bases between. The CDR3 spells CAISESVGRSTEAFF. Written as DNA, the CDR3 is TGTGCCATCAGTGAGTCAGTAGGGCGGAGTACTGAAGCTTTCTTT.

This clonotype was counted at least ten times. The chain is built from TRBV10-3 and TRBJ2-3; D possibly corresponds to TRBD2 (6 bases). V was cut by 0 bases and J by 1 base, with 14 bases left in between. The V gene's germline CDR1 is ENHRY and CDR2 SYGVKD. This CDR3 has 17 residues. In DNA, the CDR3 is TGTGCCATCAGTGAGTCGGTCGTTGGCGGGGGCACAGATACGCAGTATTTT. This gives the protein CAISESVVGGGTDTQYF.

This chain connects TRBV7-2 to TRBJ2-1; D may match TRBD1 or TRBD2 (6 bases each). Trimming stripped 5 bases from V and 7 bases from J, with 15 bases between. The length of the CDR3 is 14 residues. The germline gives CDR1 SGHTA, CDR2 FQGNSA. CDR3 in amino acids: CASSITGATNEQFF. The CDR3 DNA follows: TGTGCCAGCAGCATTACGGGGGCAACTAATGAGCAGTTCTTC.

This clonotype was observed many times. V gene TRBV9 combines with J gene TRBJ2-7, with 12 bases matching TRBD2. CDR1 and CDR2 (germline): SGDLS, YYNGEE. The J segment lost 6 bases and the V segment lost 4 bases, leaving 5 bases of the junction unmatched. This CDR3 is built from 14 residues. For the CDR3, the DNA is TGTGCCAGCAGCCCACTGACTAGCGGGAGCGAGCAGTACTTC. It yields the protein CASSPLTSGSEQYF.

The chain recombines TRBV9 with TRBJ2-7; D perhaps matches TRBD1 (5 bases). Trimming cost V 8 bases and J 2 bases, with 20 bases left between them. Germline V gene sequence: CDR1 SGDLS, CDR2 YYNGEE. This CDR3 is 15 amino acids long. The CDR3 loop reads CASSPGSWSPYEQYF. Written as DNA, the CDR3 is TGTGCCAGTAGCCCAGGGTCATGGAGCCCCTACGAGCAGTACTTC.

There are many counts of this clonotype. This chain uses TRBV29-1 with TRBJ1-1; unclear D gene. The V end was cut by 7 bases, the J end by 8 bases, with 14 bases between. CDR1 SQVTM and CDR2 ANQGSEA come from the germline V gene. This CDR3 has 11 residues. CDR3 sequence (DNA): TGCAGCGCCCTAGTGGAGGACGAAGCTTTCTTT. Translated, it gives CSALVEDEAFF.

This clonotype was detected many times. V is TRBV5-1 and J is TRBJ2-7; D uncertain. CDR3 size: 15 residues. Trimming stripped 1 base from V and 2 bases from J, with 13 bases between. Germline V gene data show CDR1 as SGHRS and CDR2 as YFSETQ. Here the CDR3 DNA reads TGCGCCAGCAGCTTGCTGGGCGACCGGACCTACGAGCAGTACTTC. It codes for CASSLLGDRTYEQYF.

This clonotype was recorded at least ten times. The V and J genes are TRBV24-1 and TRBJ2-1; 10 bases are shared with TRBD1. This CDR3 has 16 amino acids. With V trimmed by 5 bases and J by 2 bases, 5 bases remained unmatched. Germline V lookup: CDR1 KGHDR, CDR2 SFDVKD. CDR3 bases: TGTGCCACCAGTGGCGTCGACAGGGGGCCCTACAATGAGCAGTTCTTC. Translation: CATSGVDRGPYNEQFF.

This clonotype was seen many times. This sequence joins TRBV7-3 and TRBJ1-2, with a weak D call TRBD1 (5 bases). V lost 1 base and J 4 bases, leaving 19 bases between the germline ends. The CDR3 loop spans 17 amino acids. CDR1 and CDR2 from the germline V gene are SGHTA and FQGTGA. CDR3 in DNA: TGTGCCAGCAGCTTAAGTCCAGGGCATGATCCCACCTATGGCTACACCTTC. As protein: CASSLSPGHDPTYGYTF.